This is a list of T cell receptor beta chains from one sample in a study of OX40 agonist ivuxolimab in advanced cancers. Sequencing used immunoSEQ multiplex PCR; TCRdb keeps in-frame clones, though not all of them. The repertoire holds about 49,000 clones, about 85% seen once, with 20% in the top ten. Specimen: CD4+ or CD8+ T cells sorted from blood, collected in a trial of the OX40 agonist ivuxolimab. The receptors originated from an adult with an advanced solid tumor such as melanoma, head and neck, liver or kidney cancer. Both conserved end residues are part of each CDR3.

cdr3_length j_call v_call cdr3_aa
14 TRBJ2-7 TRBV5-8 CASSFVPVSYEQYF
15 TRBJ1-6 TRBV7-2 CASSLAWDLNSPLHF
13 TRBJ1-2 TRBV2 CASTEVLGYGYTF
18 TRBJ1-2 TRBV28 CASSPLPGGDRRGYGYTF
17 TRBJ2-3 TRBV4-1 CASSHPGTALSTDTQYF
17 TRBJ2-2 TRBV7-6 CASSSRNGDPNTGELFF
15 TRBJ2-2 TRBV4-3 CASSQPDSYTGELFF
16 TRBJ2-7 TRBV5-4 CASSLEVDRWADEQYF
12 TRBJ1-2 TRBV2 CASSEADRDGIF
17 TRBJ2-3 TRBV4-1 CASSQERAGGLTDTQYF
13 TRBJ1-1 TRBV4-2 CASSLGTNTEAFF
13 TRBJ1-1 TRBV5-4 CASSLIGDAEAFF
16 TRBJ1-2 TRBV7-7 CASSLGGQRANYGYTF
16 TRBJ2-1 TRBV7-2 CASVLTAPGKYNEQFF
13 TRBJ2-3 TRBV19 CASSPDLPDTQYF
14 TRBJ2-5 TRBV11-2 CASSLGDGEETQYF
16 TRBJ1-2 TRBV28 CASSTLLGTGNYGYTF
13 TRBJ1-3 TRBV7-6 CASSLGTGNTIYF
16 TRBJ2-1 TRBV4-2 CASRQELTFGHNEQFF
14 TRBJ2-5 TRBV11-2 CASINPGAGETQYF
13 TRBJ1-5 TRBV28 CASRQTGFQPQHF
16 TRBJ1-4 TRBV2 CASRPPHGGHYEKLFF
15 TRBJ1-6 TRBV30 CAWSGRQPYNSPLHF
16 TRBJ2-7 TRBV19 CASSILGTFESYEQYF
11 TRBJ2-7 TRBV29-1 CSVSLGDEQYF
14 TRBJ2-5 TRBV4-1 CASSQVGGPGTQYF
16 TRBJ2-2 TRBV27 CASSFGLAGEGGELFF
12 TRBJ2-3 TRBV7-6 CASSFGRDTQYF
13 TRBJ2-5 TRBV4-1 CASSQVLAETQYF
12 TRBJ1-2 TRBV5-6 CASSLAWAGYTF
14 TRBJ2-5 TRBV7-6 CASSLVDRGETQYF
13 TRBJ2-7 TRBV30 CAWSVPGGGEQYF
14 TRBJ2-1 TRBV7-9 CASVPGGINNEQFF
14 TRBJ2-7 TRBV2 CASSDFGELDEQYF
13 TRBJ1-1 TRBV5-1 CASSLGGGTEAFF
15 TRBJ1-4 TRBV5-1 CASSEGAETNEKLFF
13 TRBJ2-5 TRBV6-5 CASSYLSHETQYF
14 TRBJ1-4 TRBV5-1 CASSLNRGKEKLFF
19 TRBJ1-5 TRBV4-2 CASSQDPSKTGLGNQPQHF
14 TRBJ1-2 TRBV7-9 CASSLSGQGDGYTF
16 TRBJ2-3 TRBV27 CASSPLAGQGPDTQYF
16 TRBJ2-5 TRBV28 CASSWILAGDQETQYF
14 TRBJ1-5 TRBV2 CASRGGDSRQPQHF
15 TRBJ2-3 TRBV7-9 CASSLGTQNSDTQYF
13 TRBJ1-1 TRBV11-3 CASSSGRNTEAFF
17 TRBJ1-5 TRBV19 CASSPFSGREGNQPQHF